The 25 T cell receptor beta chains below all came from one sample that was sequenced in a study of blood T cell repertoires in COVID-19. Data came from immunoSEQ multiplex PCR; TCRdb stores just in-frame clones and leaves some out. The sample records some 270,000 clones, approximately 86% being singletons. The source material was peripheral blood. The receptors were sampled from a man aged 35 to 55 with active or convalescent COVID-19.

This chain uses TRBV19 with TRBJ1-5, with D unresolved. The CDR3 totals 15 residues. Per the germline V gene, CDR1 is LNHDA and CDR2 is SQIVND (reference sequence). With 5 bases removed from V and 0 bases from J, the gap between germline ends came to 11 bases. As DNA, the CDR3 is TGTGCCAGTAGTCCTTCGGGAGTTAGCAATCAGCCCCAGCATTTT. Encoded protein: CASSPSGVSNQPQHF.

This clone was counted a single time. This chain joins TRBV3-1 (or the pseudogene TRBV3-2) and TRBJ2-1; 7 bases fit TRBD2. Trimming at V came to 4 bases and at J to 5 bases, leaving 20 bases not matched to a gene. Germline V gene sequence: CDR1 LGHDT, CDR2 YNNKEL (reference sequence). The CDR3 covers 19 residues. CDR3 DNA: TGTGCCAGCAGCCCTAGGGGAGGGTTTGCGGGAGCGAAAGACAATGAGCAGTTCTTC. This gives the protein CASSPRGGFAGAKDNEQFF.

This chain joins TRBV28 and TRBJ1-2, with 7 bases that match TRBD1. The CDR3 loop spans 15 amino acids. Germline V gene data show CDR1 as MDHEN and CDR2 as SYDVKM. Unmatched junction bases numbered 10, after V lost 7 bases and J lost 2 bases. The CDR3 DNA sequence: TGTGCCAGCACCCCATCCGACAGGGAAAACTATGGCTACACCTTC. It specifies CASTPSDRENYGYTF.

This chain links TRBV11-3 with TRBJ2-7; maybe TRBD1 (5 bases). The CDR3 sequence is 13 residues long. Trimming took 4 bases from V and 7 from J, leaving 14 bases between them. Per germline, CDR1 SGHNT and CDR2 YENEEA. CDR3: CASSSREIWEQYF. The CDR3 nucleotides are TGTGCCAGCAGCTCCAGGGAAATTTGGGAGCAGTACTTC.

The chain carries TRBV28 and TRBJ2-4, with 8 bases identical to TRBD1. CDR1 is MDHEN and CDR2 is SYDVKM in the germline V gene. CDR3 length: 19 residues. Trimming took 1 base from V and 0 from J; bases not matched to a gene: 11. CDR3 sequence reads: CASSLFPRGQGIAKNIQYF. The DNA of the CDR3 is TGTGCCAGCAGTTTATTCCCCCGCGGACAGGGAATAGCCAAAAACATTCAGTACTTC.

The rearrangement links TRBV10-3 to TRBJ2-1; D remains ambiguous. Trimming removed 3 bases from V and 6 bases from J, with 15 bases in between. The germline V gene has CDR1 ENHRY and CDR2 SYGVKD. The CDR3 has 15 amino acids. The CDR3 region has the DNA TGTGCCATCAGTGATCCCCCGATCAGAGGCAATGAGCAGTTCTTC. Its translation is CAISDPPIRGNEQFF.

CDR3 sequence (DNA): TGTGCCAGCTCACCAGGGGCAAACTACGAGCAGTACTTC. Residues: CASSPGANYEQYF. This chain links TRBV18 with TRBJ2-7; TRBD1 might be the D (5 bases). Per germline, CDR1 KGHSH and CDR2 LQKENI. V was clipped by 2 bases and J by 3 bases, with 8 bases between them. CDR3 length: 13 amino acids.

The chain is built from TRBV29-1 and TRBJ2-1, with 9 bases matching TRBD2. Per germline, CDR1 SQVTM and CDR2 ANQGSEA. Trimming took 5 bases from V and 8 from J; bases not matched to a gene: 7. The CDR3 runs to 13 residues. Here the CDR3 reads CSVCASGTHEQFF. CDR3 bases: TGCAGCGTTTGTGCTAGCGGGACCCATGAGCAGTTCTTC.

The genes are TRBV4-1 and TRBJ2-3; 7 bases align to TRBD2. The CDR3 has 15 amino acids. From germline, CDR1 is MGHRA and CDR2 YSYEKL. The V segment lost 2 bases and the J segment 0 bases; nucleotides outside the gene matches: 2. The CDR3: CASSQFSGSTDTQYF. CDR3 DNA: TGCGCCAGCAGCCAATTTAGCGGGAGCACAGATACGCAGTATTTT.

The genes are TRBV30 and TRBJ1-2; possibly TRBD1 for D (6 bases). CDR3 length: 11 residues. V was cut by 5 bases and J by 8 bases, with 12 bases left in between. CDR1 is GTSNPN and CDR2 is SVGIG in the germline V gene (reference sequence). CDR3 bases: TGTGCCTGGGTTCAGGGGTACGGCTACACCTTC. This sequence encodes CAWVQGYGYTF.

The rearrangement links TRBV11-1 to TRBJ2-2, with 9 bases that match TRBD1. V was clipped by 4 bases and J by 5 bases; unmatched bases: 5. Looked up from germline, CDR1 is SGHAT and CDR2 is FQDESV (reference sequence). The length of the CDR3 is 15 residues. CDR3 region: CASSSQGAGTGELFF. CDR3 DNA sequence: TGTGCCAGCAGCTCACAGGGGGCAGGGACCGGGGAGCTGTTTTTT.

The chain couples TRBV6-1 to TRBJ1-1, with 9 bases that match TRBD1. Trimming took 0 bases from V and 0 from J; bases not matched to a gene: 8. Germline V gene data show CDR1 as MNHNS and CDR2 as SASEGT. CDR3 length: 18 residues. The CDR3 region has the DNA TGTGCCAGCAGTGAAGCCCCCGGGACAGGGTTGATGAACACTGAAGCTTTCTTT. Its translation is CASSEAPGTGLMNTEAFF.

V is TRBV30 and J is TRBJ1-1; 8 bases are a match to TRBD1. V was clipped by 1 base and J by 3 bases; unmatched bases: 1. The CDR3 has 13 amino acids. CDR1 is GTSNPN, CDR2 SVGIG, per germline (reference sequence). CDR3 DNA sequence: TGTGCCTGGAGTGGACAGGGGTACACTGAAGCTTTCTTT. This codes for CAWSGQGYTEAFF.

The chain links TRBV30 to TRBJ1-2; D gene ambiguous. Trimming took off 0 bases at V and 5 bases at J, with 13 bases between the two ends. There are 14 residues in the CDR3. Germline CDR1 and CDR2: GTSNPN and SVGIG (reference sequence). CDR3: CAWSVPETLYGYTF. The CDR3 region has the DNA TGTGCCTGGAGTGTACCCGAGACTCTTTATGGCTACACCTTC. Variable domain in full (rest from reference TRBV30 and TRBJ1-2): SQTIHQWPATLVQPVGSPLSLECTVEGTSNPNLYWYRQAAGRGLQLLFYSVGIGQISSEVPQNLSASRPQDRQFILSSKKLLLSDSGFYLCAWSVPETLYGYTFGSGTRLTVV.

The rearrangement uses TRBV6-5 and TRBJ1-4, with a weak D call TRBD1 (6 bases). The germline CDR1 and CDR2 sequences are MNHEY and SVGAGI. V was trimmed by 4 bases and J by 0 bases, leaving 9 bases between them. CDR3 length: 15 amino acids. The CDR3, as DNA: TGTGCCAGCAGTTTAACAGGGACAACTAATGAAAAACTGTTTTTT. Translation: CASSLTGTTNEKLFF.

The chain is built from TRBV6-2 or TRBV6-3 and TRBJ2-7; 7 positions agree with TRBD2. Losses at the gene ends were 6 bases for V and 5 bases for J; bases not matched to a gene: 13. CDR1 MNHEY and CDR2 SVGEGT come from the germline V gene. The CDR3 totals 15 residues. CDR3 coding DNA: TGTGCCAGCAGCCCGCCCCCGGGACTACAGAACGAGCAGTACTTC. Its protein product is CASSPPPGLQNEQYF.

This clone has a single count. CDR3 coding DNA: TGTGCCAGCAGCGACCGGGACAGGCCCTACGAGCAGTACTTC. Protein: CASSDRDRPYEQYF. This chain joins TRBV9 and TRBJ2-7, with 8 bases matching TRBD1. Germline V gene data show CDR1 as SGDLS and CDR2 as YYNGEE. V dropped 3 bases and J dropped 2; count of bases not matched to a gene: 4. This CDR3 comprises 14 residues. The variable domain in full, with the rest retrieved from reference TRBV9 and TRBJ2-7, is DSGVTQTPKHLITATGQRVTLRCSPRSGDLSVYWYQQSLDQGLQFLIQYYNGEERAKGNILERFSAQQFPDLHSELNLSSLELGDSALYFCASSDRDRPYEQYFGPGTRLTVT.

This chain links TRBV12-5 with TRBJ1-3; no firm D call. Germline V gives CDR1 LGHNT, CDR2 FRNRAP. Trimming shortened V by 1 base and J by 0 bases, and 7 bases separated the two germline ends. This CDR3 has 15 amino acids. DNA for the CDR3: TGTGCTAGTGGTTTGGCTGGCGGCTCTGGAAACACCATATATTTT. Translating gives CASGLAGGSGNTIYF.

The V and J genes are TRBV24-1 and TRBJ2-3; D is undetermined. The CDR3 totals 11 residues. The V end lost 6 bases, the J end lost 6 bases, and 6 bases lay between the germline ends. The germline CDR1 and CDR2 sequences are KGHDR and SFDVKD. The CDR3 reads CATSYADTQYF. The CDR3 DNA is TGTGCCACCAGTTATGCGGATACGCAGTATTTT.

This sequence joins TRBV19 and TRBJ1-5; D is uncertain. The CDR3 contains 16 residues. Germline assignment: CDR1 LNHDA and CDR2 SQIVND (reference sequence). Trimming took off 5 bases at V and 2 bases at J, with 16 bases between the two ends. CDR3 nucleotide sequence: TGTGCCAGTAGTCTCAGACGGAGACTCGGCAATCAGCCCCAGCATTTT. Encoded protein: CASSLRRRLGNQPQHF.

This clone turned up a few times. The chain carries TRBV7-9 and TRBJ2-2; possibly TRBD1 for D (6 bases). V lost 3 bases to trimming and J lost 7 bases, with 12 bases between them. Germline V lookup: CDR1 SEHNR, CDR2 FQNEAQ (reference sequence). This CDR3 has 14 residues. Here the CDR3 DNA reads TGTGCCAGCAGCTTCAACAGGGCGGACGGGGAGCTGTTTTTT. Its protein is CASSFNRADGELFF.

CDR3 DNA: TGTGCCAGCAGCGTAGAGGGGGATCAGCCCCAGCATTTT. Amino acids: CASSVEGDQPQHF. J is TRBJ1-5 and V is TRBV9, with a possible D match to TRBD1 (6 bases). CDR1 is SGDLS, CDR2 YYNGEE, per germline. V was pared by 0 bases and J by 5 bases, with 6 bases between. The CDR3 has 13 amino acids. Complete variable domain (other parts from reference TRBV9 and TRBJ1-5): DSGVTQTPKHLITATGQRVTLRCSPRSGDLSVYWYQQSLDQGLQFLIQYYNGEERAKGNILERFSAQQFPDLHSELNLSSLELGDSALYFCASSVEGDQPQHFGDGTRLSIL.

The rearrangement joins TRBV30 to TRBJ1-2; TRBD1 aligns across 8 bases. Germline V gene sequence: CDR1 GTSNPN, CDR2 SVGIG (reference sequence). The J segment lost 4 bases and the V segment lost 2 bases, leaving 9 bases of the junction unmatched. The CDR3 loop spans 15 amino acids. CDR3 loop: CAWSLTTGEGYGYTF. The CDR3 DNA sequence: TGTGCCTGGAGTTTGACGACAGGGGAGGGCTATGGCTACACCTTC.

This chain uses TRBV9 with TRBJ2-1, with a tentative D call TRBD1 (6 bases). Per the germline V gene, CDR1 is SGDLS and CDR2 is YYNGEE. Trimming stripped 4 bases from V and 8 bases from J, with 16 bases between. CDR3 length: 14 residues. The CDR3 bases are TGTGCCAGCAGCCCCAGGGGTCAGCAGGATGAGCAGTTCTTC. The encoded protein is CASSPRGQQDEQFF.

The V gene is TRBV6-4, the J gene TRBJ2-3; TRBD2 matches 7 bases. V shed 2 bases, J shed 8 bases, and the junction held 7 bases outside the gene matches. Germline V gene data show CDR1 as MRHNA and CDR2 as SNTAGT. This CDR3 has 14 amino acids. The CDR3 DNA sequence: TGTGCCAGCAGTGACATTGGGACTACGGGTACGCAGTATTTT. Translating it yields CASSDIGTTGTQYF.